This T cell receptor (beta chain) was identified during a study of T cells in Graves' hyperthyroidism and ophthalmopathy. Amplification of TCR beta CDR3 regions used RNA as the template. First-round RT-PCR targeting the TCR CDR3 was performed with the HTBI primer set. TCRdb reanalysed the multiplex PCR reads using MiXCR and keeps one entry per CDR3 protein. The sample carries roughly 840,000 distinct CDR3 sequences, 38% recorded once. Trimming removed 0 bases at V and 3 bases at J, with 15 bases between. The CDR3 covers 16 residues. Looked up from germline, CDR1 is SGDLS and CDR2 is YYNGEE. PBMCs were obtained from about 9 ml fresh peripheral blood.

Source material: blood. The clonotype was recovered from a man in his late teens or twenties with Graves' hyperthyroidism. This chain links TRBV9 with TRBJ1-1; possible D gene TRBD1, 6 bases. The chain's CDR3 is CASSVDPGAMDTEAFF. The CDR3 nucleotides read TGTGCCAGCAGCGTAGATCCGGGGGCAATGGACACTGAAGCTTTCTTT. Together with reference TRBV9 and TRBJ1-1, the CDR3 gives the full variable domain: DSGVTQTPKHLITATGQRVTLRCSPRSGDLSVYWYQQSLDQGLQFLIQYYNGEERAKGNILERFSAQQFPDLHSELNLSSLELGDSALYFCASSVDPGAMDTEAFFGQGTRLTVV.